This TCR beta chain is from a study of chemoradiotherapy in HPV16-positive cancers. The repertoire was sequenced with immunoSEQ multiplex PCR; TCRdb's copy has only in-frame clones and lacks some. The sample carries 6,000 to 9,000 clones, more than 60% recorded once. The germline V and J ends were trimmed by 0 bases and 8 bases, with 4 bases remaining between them. The CDR3 loop spans 11 amino acids. Germline lookup yields CDR1 GTSNPN and CDR2 SVGIG (reference sequence). This specimen was acquired from a patient who underwent chemoradiotherapy. The clonotype originates from a human donor with HPV-associated anogenital cancer. The chain is built from TRBV30 and TRBJ1-4; D remains unclear. DNA for the CDR3: TGTGCCTGGAGTGTAGACGAAAAACTGTTTTTT. Translating it yields CAWSVDEKLFF.